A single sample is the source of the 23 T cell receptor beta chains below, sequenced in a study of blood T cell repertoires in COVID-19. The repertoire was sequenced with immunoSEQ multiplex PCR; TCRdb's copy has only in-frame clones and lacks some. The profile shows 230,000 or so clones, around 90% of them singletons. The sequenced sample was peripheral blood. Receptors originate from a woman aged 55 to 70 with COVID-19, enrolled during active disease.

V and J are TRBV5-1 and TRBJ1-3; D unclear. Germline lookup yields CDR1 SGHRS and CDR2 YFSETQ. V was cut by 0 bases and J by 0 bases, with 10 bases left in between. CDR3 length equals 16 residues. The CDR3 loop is CASSLAGGGSGNTIYF. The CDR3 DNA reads TGCGCCAGCAGCTTGGCTGGCGGTGGCTCTGGAAACACCATATATTTT.

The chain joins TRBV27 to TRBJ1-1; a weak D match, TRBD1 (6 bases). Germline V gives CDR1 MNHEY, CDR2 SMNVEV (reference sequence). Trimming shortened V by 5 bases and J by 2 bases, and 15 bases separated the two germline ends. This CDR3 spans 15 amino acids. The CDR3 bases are TGTGCCAGCAGTACCTGGGGGCAGTATAACACTGAAGCTTTCTTT. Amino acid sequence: CASSTWGQYNTEAFF.

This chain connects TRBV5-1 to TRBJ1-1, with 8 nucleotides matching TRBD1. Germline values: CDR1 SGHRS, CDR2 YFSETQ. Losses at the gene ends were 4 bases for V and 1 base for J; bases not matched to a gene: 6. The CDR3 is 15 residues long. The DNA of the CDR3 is TGCGCCAGCAGCCCCGAACAGGGGGAGAACACTGAAGCTTTCTTT. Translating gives CASSPEQGENTEAFF.

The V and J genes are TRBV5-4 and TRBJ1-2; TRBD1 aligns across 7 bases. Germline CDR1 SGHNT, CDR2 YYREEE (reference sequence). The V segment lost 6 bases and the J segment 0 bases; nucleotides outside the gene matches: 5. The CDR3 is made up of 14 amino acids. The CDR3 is CASNPGQTNYGYTF. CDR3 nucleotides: TGTGCCAGCAACCCGGGACAGACTAACTATGGCTACACCTTC.

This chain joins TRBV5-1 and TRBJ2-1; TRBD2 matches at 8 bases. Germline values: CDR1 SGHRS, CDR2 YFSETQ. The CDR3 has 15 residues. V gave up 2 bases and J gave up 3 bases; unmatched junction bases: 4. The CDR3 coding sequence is TGCGCCAGCAGCTTCTCGGGACTAGACTACAATGAGCAGTTCTTC. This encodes CASSFSGLDYNEQFF.

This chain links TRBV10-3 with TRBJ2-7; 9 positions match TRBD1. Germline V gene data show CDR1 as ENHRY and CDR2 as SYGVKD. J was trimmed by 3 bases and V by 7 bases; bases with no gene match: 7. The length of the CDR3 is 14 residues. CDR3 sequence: CAITEDRGNYEQYF. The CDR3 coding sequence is TGTGCCATCACCGAGGACAGGGGAAACTACGAGCAGTACTTC.

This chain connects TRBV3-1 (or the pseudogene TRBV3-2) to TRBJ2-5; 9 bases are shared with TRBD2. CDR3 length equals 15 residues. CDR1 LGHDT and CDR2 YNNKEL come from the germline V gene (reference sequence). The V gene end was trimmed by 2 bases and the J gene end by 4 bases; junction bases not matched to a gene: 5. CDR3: CASSQLMTSGETQYF. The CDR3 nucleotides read TGTGCCAGCAGCCAACTCATGACTAGCGGAGAGACCCAGTACTTC.

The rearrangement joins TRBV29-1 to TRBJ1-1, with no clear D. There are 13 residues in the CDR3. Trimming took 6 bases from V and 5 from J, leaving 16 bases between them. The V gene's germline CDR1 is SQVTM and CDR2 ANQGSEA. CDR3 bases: TGCAGCGTGAAAGACACGACCTGGACTGAAGCTTTCTTT. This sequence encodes CSVKDTTWTEAFF.

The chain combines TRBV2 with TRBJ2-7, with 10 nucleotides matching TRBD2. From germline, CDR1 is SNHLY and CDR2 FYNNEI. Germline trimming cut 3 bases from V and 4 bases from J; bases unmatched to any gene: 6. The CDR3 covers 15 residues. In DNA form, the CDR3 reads TGTGCCAGCAGTGATGGGCTAGCGGGGGTGTACGAGCAGTACTTC. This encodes CASSDGLAGVYEQYF.

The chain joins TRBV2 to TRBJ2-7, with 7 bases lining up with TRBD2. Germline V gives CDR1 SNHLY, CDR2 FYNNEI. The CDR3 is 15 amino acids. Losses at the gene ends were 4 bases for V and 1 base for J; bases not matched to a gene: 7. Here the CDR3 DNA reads TGTGCCAGCAGTGTGAGACTAGCCGGATCCTACGAGCAGTACTTC. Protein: CASSVRLAGSYEQYF. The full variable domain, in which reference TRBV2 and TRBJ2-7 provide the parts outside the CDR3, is EPEVTQTPSHQVTQMGQEVILRCVPISNHLYFYWYRQILGQKVEFLVSFYNNEISEKSEIFDDQFSVERPDGSNFTLKIRSTKLEDSAMYFCASSVRLAGSYEQYFGPGTRLTVT.

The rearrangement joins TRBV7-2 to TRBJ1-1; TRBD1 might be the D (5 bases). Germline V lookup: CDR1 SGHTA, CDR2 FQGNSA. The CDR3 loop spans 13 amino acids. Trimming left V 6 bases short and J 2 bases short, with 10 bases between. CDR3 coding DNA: TGTGCCAGCAGGAACAGGTTTAACACTGAAGCTTTCTTT. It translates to CASRNRFNTEAFF.

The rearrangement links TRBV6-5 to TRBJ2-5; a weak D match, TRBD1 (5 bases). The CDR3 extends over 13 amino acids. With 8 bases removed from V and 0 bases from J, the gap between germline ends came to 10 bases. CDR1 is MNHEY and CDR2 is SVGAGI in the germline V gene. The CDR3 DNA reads TGTGCCAGCTTCAGGGCTAACCAAGAGACCCAGTACTTC. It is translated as CASFRANQETQYF.

The CDR3 loop reads CATSVTHHGTGVLINQPQHF. CDR3 bases: TGTGCCACCAGTGTTACCCACCATGGGACAGGGGTGTTAATCAATCAGCCCCAGCATTTT. This chain connects TRBV24-1 to TRBJ1-5; 10 bases map to TRBD1. V shed 5 bases, J shed 3 bases, and the junction held 18 bases outside the gene matches. The CDR3 is 20 residues long. Looked up from germline, CDR1 is KGHDR and CDR2 is SFDVKD.

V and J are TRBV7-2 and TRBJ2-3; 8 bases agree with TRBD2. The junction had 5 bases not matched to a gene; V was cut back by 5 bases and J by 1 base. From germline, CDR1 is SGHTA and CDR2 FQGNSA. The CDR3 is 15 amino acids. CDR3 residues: CASSLNSGGTDTQYF. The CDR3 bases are TGTGCCAGCAGCCTTAATAGCGGGGGCACAGATACGCAGTATTTT.

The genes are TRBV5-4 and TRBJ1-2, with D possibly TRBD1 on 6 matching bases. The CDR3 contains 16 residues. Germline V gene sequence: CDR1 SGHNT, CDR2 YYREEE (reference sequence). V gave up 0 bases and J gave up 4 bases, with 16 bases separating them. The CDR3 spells CASSLALKQGRYGYTF. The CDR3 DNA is TGTGCCAGCAGCTTGGCTCTGAAACAGGGACGCTATGGCTACACCTTC.

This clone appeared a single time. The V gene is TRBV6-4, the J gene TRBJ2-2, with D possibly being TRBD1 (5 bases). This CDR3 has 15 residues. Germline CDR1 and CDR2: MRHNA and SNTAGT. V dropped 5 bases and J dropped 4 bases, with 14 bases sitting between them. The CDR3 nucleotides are TGTGCCAGCAGTCCCTTGACAGCTGGCACCGGGGAGCTGTTTTTT. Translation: CASSPLTAGTGELFF.

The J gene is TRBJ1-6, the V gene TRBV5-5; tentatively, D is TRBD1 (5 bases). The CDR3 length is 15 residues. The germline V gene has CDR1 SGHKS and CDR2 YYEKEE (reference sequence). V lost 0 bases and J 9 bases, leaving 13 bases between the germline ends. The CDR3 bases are TGTGCCAGCAGCTTGGAAGGCCAGGGTGCTTCACCCCTCCACTTT. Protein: CASSLEGQGASPLHF. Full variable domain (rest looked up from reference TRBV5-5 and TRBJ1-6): DAGVTQSPTHLIKTRGQQVTLRCSPISGHKSVSWYQQVLGQGPQFIFQYYEKEERGRGNFPDRFSARQFPNYSSELNVNALLLGDSALYLCASSLEGQGASPLHFGNGTRLTVT.

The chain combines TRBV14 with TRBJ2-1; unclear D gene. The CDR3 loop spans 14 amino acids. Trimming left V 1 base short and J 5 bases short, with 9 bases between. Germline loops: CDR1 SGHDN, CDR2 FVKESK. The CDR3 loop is CASSQGPLNNEQFF. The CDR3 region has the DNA TGTGCCAGCAGCCAAGGTCCTCTAAACAATGAGCAGTTCTTC.

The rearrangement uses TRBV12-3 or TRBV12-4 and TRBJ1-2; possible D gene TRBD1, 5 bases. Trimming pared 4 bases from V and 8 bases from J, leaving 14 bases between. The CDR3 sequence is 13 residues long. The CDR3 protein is CASSSPGGGGYTF. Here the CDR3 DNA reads TGTGCCAGCAGTTCCCCGGGGGGAGGGGGCTACACCTTC.

The CDR3 protein is CASSPDGESYNEQFF. The CDR3 region has the DNA TGTGCCAGTAGTCCGGACGGGGAGTCCTACAATGAGCAGTTCTTC. V usage is TRBV19 and J usage is TRBJ2-1; D perhaps matches TRBD2 (5 bases). Germline loops: CDR1 LNHDA, CDR2 SQIVND (reference sequence). The CDR3 consists of 15 residues. The V end lost 5 bases, the J end lost 1 base, and 12 bases lay between the germline ends.

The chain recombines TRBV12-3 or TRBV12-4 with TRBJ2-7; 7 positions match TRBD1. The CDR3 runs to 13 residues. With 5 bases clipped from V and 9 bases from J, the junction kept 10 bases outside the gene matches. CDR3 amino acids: CASSGQESRGQYF. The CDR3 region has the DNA TGTGCCAGCAGTGGACAGGAGAGCCGGGGGCAGTACTTC.

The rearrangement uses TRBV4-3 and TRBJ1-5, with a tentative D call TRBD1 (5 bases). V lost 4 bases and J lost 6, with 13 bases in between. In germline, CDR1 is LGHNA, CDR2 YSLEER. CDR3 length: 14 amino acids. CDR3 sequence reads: CASSPSRVLQPQHF. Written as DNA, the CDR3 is TGCGCCAGCAGCCCATCCAGGGTTCTTCAGCCCCAGCATTTT.

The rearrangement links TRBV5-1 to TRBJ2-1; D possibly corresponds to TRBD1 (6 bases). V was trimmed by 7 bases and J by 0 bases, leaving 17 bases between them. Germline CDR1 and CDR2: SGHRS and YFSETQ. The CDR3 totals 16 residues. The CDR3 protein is CASGRQDVFSYNEQFF. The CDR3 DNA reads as TGCGCCAGCGGCCGACAGGACGTTTTCTCCTACAATGAGCAGTTCTTC.